Included here is one TCR beta chain sequence, with context. The antigen is undetermined. Germline V gene lookup returns CDR1 LGHNT and CDR2 FRNRAP. V was clipped by 5 bases and J by 8 bases; unmatched bases: 8. The CDR3 is 15 residues long. This sample was taken from a study of blood T cells in healthy people across ages. General study findings and limits: Naive CD4+ cells and diversity were both higher in long-lived donors than in aged donors.

Through a sample-barcoded 5' primer and a J-beta primer mix, a second PCR was run for roughly 7 to 12 cycles. Every cDNA was tagged by a template-switch adaptor with 12 random nucleotides. TCRdb re-analysed the 5' RACE reads in MiXCR, keeping a single row per CDR3 protein. The table lists 1.5 million to 2 million distinct CDR3 sequences, 28% of them singletons. Sequencing input: blood. The receptor was derived from a young woman in good health. V and J are TRBV12-5 and TRBJ2-1, with TRBD2 identical over 11 bases. The CDR3 nucleotides are TGTGCTAGTGGTCCGGGAACTAGCGGGAGACATGAGCAGTTCTTC. As protein: CASGPGTSGRHEQFF.